These 12 T cell receptor beta chains share one sample of origin, sequenced in a study of post-analysis software for immune sequencing data. Study results and caveats: In patients, TRBV5-6, TRBV5-1 and TRBV20-1 belonged to five or six TRBV segments found more frequently than in controls.

Their antigen targets remain unknown. TCR beta libraries were prepared from cDNA with unique molecular identifiers. TCRdb reanalysed the PCR reads using MiXCR and keeps one entry per CDR3 protein. The profile shows approximately 150,000 distinct CDR3 sequences, about 32% of them singletons. Sample: blood. Every receptor here comes from a girl aged 10-17 years with multiple sclerosis.

The rearrangement joins TRBV11-3 to TRBJ2-3, with TRBD2 matching 10 bases. The CDR3 has 14 amino acids. Looked up from germline, CDR1 is SGHNT and CDR2 is YENEEA. J lost 4 bases, V lost 5 bases, and 3 bases had no gene match. Here the CDR3 reads CASSQSGRADTQYF. The CDR3 DNA reads TGTGCCAGCAGCCAAAGCGGGAGGGCAGATACGCAGTATTTT.

This clonotype was observed a single time. A much larger clone differs by one base, so this may be a read error. The V and J genes are TRBV27 and TRBJ2-5; TRBD2 is a possible D gene (7 bases). In germline, CDR1 is MNHEY, CDR2 SMNVEV (reference sequence). CDR3 length: 15 amino acids. Trimming removed 2 bases from V and 11 bases from J, with 21 bases in between. CDR3 sequence reads: CASSLGWGGYNEQYF. The CDR3 coding sequence is TGTGCCAGCAGTTTAGGTTGGGGGGGCTACAATGAGCAGTACTTC.

The gene calls are TRBV12-3 or TRBV12-4 and TRBJ2-4; D not certain. TRBJ2-7 matches the DNA end more closely, so the J call is doubtful. CDR3 length: 14 residues. The CDR3 nucleotides read TGTGCCAGCAGTTTATCACCGCAATCCTACGAGCAGTACTTC. This translates into CASSLSPQSYEQYF.

The chain joins TRBV20-1 to TRBJ2-5, with D tentatively TRBD2 (5 bases). The V gene's germline CDR1 is DFQATT and CDR2 SNEGSKA (reference sequence). This CDR3 comprises 15 residues. V was shortened by 6 bases and J by 3 bases, with 20 bases between the two germline ends. In nucleotides, the CDR3 is TGCAGTGCAGTGGCCTTAGGAGGAGTAAAAGAGACCCAGTACTTC. Translating gives CSAVALGGVKETQYF.

This clonotype was observed at least ten times. The gene calls are TRBV2 and TRBJ2-7, with 8 bases that match TRBD2. Germline loops: CDR1 SNHLY, CDR2 FYNNEI. Unmatched junction bases numbered 3, after V lost 4 bases and J lost 4 bases. The CDR3 runs 13 residues. The CDR3 spells CASSVAGTYEQYF. DNA for the CDR3: TGTGCCAGCAGTGTAGCGGGGACATACGAGCAGTACTTC.

This clonotype was found a few times. A much larger clonotype is one base distant, so this may be a read error. The rearrangement joins TRBV12-3 or TRBV12-4 to TRBJ1-2; D is unresolved. The CDR3 covers 13 residues. CDR3 in DNA: TGTGCCAGCAGTTTATTCGGCGGCTATGGCCACACCTTC. Translated, it gives CASSLFGGYGHTF.

Many counts were recorded for this clonotype. In DNA, the CDR3 is TGTGCCAGCAGTTTGGCGGATTCCTACAATGAGCAGTTCTTC. Protein product: CASSLADSYNEQFF. This chain uses TRBV27 with TRBJ2-1; D is unclear. The CDR3 runs to 14 residues. The V end was cut by 3 bases, the J end by 1 base, with 7 bases between. CDR1 is MNHEY and CDR2 is SMNVEV in the germline V gene (reference sequence).

V gene TRBV6-5 combines with J gene TRBJ2-1; D is uncertain. V was clipped by 5 bases and J by 0 bases, with 11 bases between them. This CDR3 contains 15 residues. Germline V gene sequence: CDR1 MNHEY, CDR2 SVGAGI. The CDR3 loop reads CASSRRPFSYNEQFF. Here the CDR3 DNA reads TGTGCCAGCAGTCGGCGGCCCTTCTCCTACAATGAGCAGTTCTTC.

This clonotype was recorded a few times. The rearrangement uses TRBV28 and TRBJ1-4; D unclear. V was cut by 5 bases and J by 8 bases, with 15 bases left in between. CDR1 MDHEN and CDR2 SYDVKM come from the germline V gene. The CDR3 sequence is 14 residues long. The CDR3 sequence: CASSDGSGKEKLFF. In DNA form, the CDR3 reads TGTGCCAGCAGTGACGGGTCCGGGAAGGAAAAACTGTTTTTT. The complete variable domain, with remaining parts taken from reference TRBV28 and TRBJ1-4, reads DVKVTQSSRYLVKRTGEKVFLECVQDMDHENMFWYRQDPGLGLRLIYFSYDVKMKEKGDIPEGYSVSREKKERFSLILESASTNQTSMYLCASSDGSGKEKLFFGSGTQLSVL.

This clonotype was observed a handful of times. This chain uses TRBV28 with TRBJ2-3; D is uncertain. Trimming shortened V by 6 bases and J by 7 bases, and 20 bases separated the two germline ends. Germline V lookup: CDR1 MDHEN, CDR2 SYDVKM. The CDR3 covers 15 residues. CDR3 protein: CASSRTSLGFNTQYF. The CDR3, as DNA: TGTGCCAGCAGCCGCACTTCCTTAGGTTTTAATACGCAGTATTTT.

This clonotype showed up many times. The chain joins TRBV6-5 to TRBJ2-7; TRBD1 is a possible D gene (6 bases). V lost 6 bases, J lost 3 bases, and 15 bases lay in between. Germline lookup yields CDR1 MNHEY and CDR2 SVGAGI. The CDR3 sequence is 14 residues long. CDR3 bases: TGTGCCAGCAGACGGGACATCCAAAGCTACGAGCAGTACTTC. It translates to CASRRDIQSYEQYF.

This clonotype was seen more than once but under ten times. This chain connects TRBV5-1 to TRBJ2-3; D remains ambiguous. V was clipped by 0 bases and J by 2 bases, with 7 bases between them. The CDR3 covers 14 residues. CDR1 and CDR2 from the germline V gene are SGHRS and YFSETQ. The CDR3 DNA sequence: TGCGCCAGCAGCTTGGAAACCGTCACAGATACGCAGTATTTT. It specifies CASSLETVTDTQYF.